One sample yielded the 5 T cell receptor beta chains listed below, sequenced in a study of blood T cell repertoires in COVID-19. Method: immunoSEQ multiplex PCR; TCRdb's copy keeps in-frame clones and lacks some. Found here are some 290,000 clones, roughly nine tenths of them singletons; the top ten hold roughly 2.9%. Sequenced sample: peripheral blood. The receptors stem from a woman aged 25 to 39 with COVID-19, enrolled during active disease.

V usage is TRBV3-1 (or the pseudogene TRBV3-2) and J usage is TRBJ1-4, with TRBD1 as a possible D gene (5 bases). Trimming removed 5 bases at V and 6 bases at J, with 13 bases between. The CDR3 is made up of 14 amino acids. Per germline, CDR1 LGHDT and CDR2 YNNKEL (reference sequence). As DNA, the CDR3 is TGTGCCAGCAGCTTGCGGGGCCCCGATGAAAAACTGTTTTTT. This sequence encodes CASSLRGPDEKLFF.

The V and J genes are TRBV19 and TRBJ1-2; 7 positions match TRBD1. V was clipped by 3 bases and J by 3 bases; unmatched bases: 13. This CDR3 spans 17 amino acids. CDR1 is LNHDA and CDR2 is SQIVND in the germline V gene (reference sequence). This CDR3 is CASSIDRDVGLYYGYTF. DNA of the CDR3: TGTGCCAGTAGTATTGACAGGGATGTCGGGTTGTACTATGGCTACACCTTC.

The chain combines TRBV27 with TRBJ2-7, with 11 bases identical to TRBD2. The V segment lost 5 bases and the J segment 7 bases; nucleotides outside the gene matches: 13. Germline V gives CDR1 MNHEY, CDR2 SMNVEV (reference sequence). The CDR3 runs to 16 residues. The CDR3 region is CASSPWTSGLAGEQYF. CDR3 nucleotide sequence: TGTGCCAGCAGTCCCTGGACTAGCGGGTTGGCCGGGGAGCAGTACTTC.

Only one count was recorded for this clone. V and J are TRBV15 and TRBJ2-7; 15 bases align to TRBD2. Germline trimming cut 1 base from V and 6 bases from J; bases unmatched to any gene: 13. The CDR3 is 19 amino acids. CDR1 is LNHNV and CDR2 is YYDKDF in the germline V gene (reference sequence). The CDR3 nucleotides are TGTGCCACCAGCAGAGTATCGGGACTAGCGGGAGGTGGGTTCCGCGAGCAGTACTTC. Protein: CATSRVSGLAGGGFREQYF.

CDR3 amino acids: CASSLWGGRTDTDTQYF. The CDR3 bases are TGTGCCAGCAGCTTATGGGGCGGGAGGACTGACACAGATACGCAGTATTTT. V is TRBV7-9 and J is TRBJ2-3, with 8 bases identical to TRBD2. Losses at the gene ends were 2 bases for V and 2 bases for J; bases not matched to a gene: 9. The CDR3 covers 17 residues. The germline V gene encodes CDR1 SEHNR and CDR2 FQNEAQ (reference sequence).